Each of the 24 T cell receptor beta chains below was sequenced from the same sample in a study of T cells after yellow fever vaccination. TCRdb re-analysed the 5' RACE reads in MiXCR, keeping a single row per CDR3 protein. The sample shows more than 300,000 distinct CDR3 sequences, about 10% of them seen only once. Sequencing was performed on CD4+ T cells sorted from PBMCs, taken 45 days after the yellow fever booster vaccination. Receptor source: a man between 18 and 35 years old who received the YFV17D yellow fever vaccine.

This clonotype was seen many times. The chain couples TRBV3-1 to TRBJ2-3; D is unresolved. The V gene lost 0 bases and the J gene lost 2 bases, with 12 bases spanning the gap. Germline values: CDR1 LGHDT, CDR2 YNNKEL (reference sequence). This CDR3 comprises 16 residues. CDR3 residues: CASSQEFGRYTDTQYF. CDR3 DNA: TGTGCCAGCAGCCAAGAATTCGGCAGGTACACAGATACGCAGTATTTT.

This clonotype showed up just a few times. The chain joins TRBV20-1 to TRBJ2-5; D gene ambiguous. The CDR3 contains 12 residues. The germline V gene has CDR1 DFQATT and CDR2 SNEGSKA (reference sequence). Deletions cut 5 bases from V and 2 bases from J, with 9 bases between. Here the CDR3 DNA reads TGCAGTGCTGGGAAATCACAAGAGACCCAGTACTTC. This gives the protein CSAGKSQETQYF.

The chain recombines TRBV7-2 with TRBJ1-2; D is uncertain. The CDR3 consists of 12 residues. Germline V lookup: CDR1 SGHTA, CDR2 FQGNSA. Trimming took 3 bases from V and 8 from J, leaving 10 bases between them. CDR3 sequence (DNA): TGTGCCAGCAGCTTTCAAGCGAAAGGCTACACCTTC. The encoded protein is CASSFQAKGYTF.

This clonotype has a count of ten or more. The chain has TRBV20-1 and TRBJ2-3, with unresolved D. V was cut by 3 bases and J by 6 bases, with 16 bases left in between. Per the germline V gene, CDR1 is DFQATT and CDR2 is SNEGSKA (reference sequence). This CDR3 has 14 residues. As DNA, the CDR3 is TGCAGTGCTAGTGACCGCTTTCACGGGGATACGCAGTATTTT. It codes for CSASDRFHGDTQYF.

This clonotype has only a few counts. The V call is TRBV5-1, the J call TRBJ1-6; 12 bases line up with TRBD1. The V and J ends lost 4 bases and 8 bases, in that order; junction bases with no gene match: 4. CDR1 SGHRS and CDR2 YFSETQ come from the germline V gene. CDR3 size: 15 residues. The CDR3 is CASSQRDRGHSPLHF. The CDR3 coding sequence is TGCGCCAGCAGCCAAAGGGACAGGGGGCATTCACCCCTCCACTTT. The variable domain in full, completed from reference TRBV5-1 and TRBJ1-6, reads KAGVTQTPRYLIKTRGQQVTLSCSPISGHRSVSWYQQTPGQGLQFLFEYFSETQRNKGNFPGRFSGRQFSNSRSEMNVSTLELGDSALYLCASSQRDRGHSPLHFGNGTRLTVT.

This clonotype was found a few times. DNA of the CDR3: TGCAGTGCGCAGACTAGCGGGGGGGCCAGAGAGACCCAGTACTTC. Amino acid sequence: CSAQTSGGARETQYF. The chain uses TRBV20-1 and TRBJ2-5; 14 bases align to TRBD2. The germline gives CDR1 DFQATT, CDR2 SNEGSKA (reference sequence). Germline trimming cut 6 bases from V and 4 bases from J; bases unmatched to any gene: 7. The CDR3 consists of 15 residues.

There are a few counts of this clonotype. The chain employs TRBV7-2 and TRBJ1-5; 9 nucleotides match TRBD1. The ends lost 7 bases at V and 7 bases at J; junction bases unmatched: 5. CDR3 length equals 13 residues. Germline loops: CDR1 SGHTA, CDR2 FQGNSA. The DNA of the CDR3 is TGTGCCAGCACCTCGACAGGGGGACAGCCCCAGCATTTT. Encoded protein: CASTSTGGQPQHF.

V usage is TRBV18 and J usage is TRBJ1-1; 7 bases fit TRBD1. V shed 3 bases, J shed 0 bases, and the junction held 13 bases outside the gene matches. Germline V gene lookup returns CDR1 KGHSH and CDR2 LQKENI. This CDR3 is built from 18 residues. CDR3 nucleotides: TGTGCCAGCTCACCGTCCCAGGGGGGCCCTTCCATGAACACTGAAGCTTTCTTT. Translation: CASSPSQGGPSMNTEAFF.

J is TRBJ1-3 and V is TRBV4-1, with D tentatively TRBD1 (6 bases). V shed 0 bases and J shed 7 bases, with 16 bases lying between them. The CDR3 spans 16 residues. CDR1 and CDR2 from the germline V gene are MGHRA and YSYEKL. The CDR3 reads CASSQELGQGWNTIYF. The CDR3 DNA is TGCGCCAGCAGCCAAGAATTGGGGCAGGGGTGGAACACCATATATTTT.

The gene calls are TRBV7-2 and TRBJ1-1; TRBD1 might be the D (5 bases). This CDR3 spans 14 amino acids. Trimming shortened V by 3 bases and J by 4 bases, and 12 bases separated the two germline ends. CDR1 is SGHTA, CDR2 FQGNSA, per germline. The CDR3 DNA reads as TGTGCCAGCAGCTTTTCTGGGGGAATCACTGAAGCTTTCTTT. Translating gives CASSFSGGITEAFF.

This clonotype has at least ten counts. V gene TRBV6-6 combines with J gene TRBJ2-6, with 10 bases that match TRBD1. The CDR3 extends over 17 amino acids. With V trimmed by 7 bases and J by 2 bases, 8 bases remained unmatched. Germline V gene sequence: CDR1 MNHNY, CDR2 SVGAGI (reference sequence). CDR3 residues: CASTDATGGAGANVLTF. DNA for the CDR3: TGTGCCAGCACTGACGCGACAGGGGGCGCTGGGGCCAACGTCCTGACTTTC.

In the case of this clonotype: At one end the junction does not follow the germline gene, possibly because of a read error. V gene TRBV27 combines with J gene TRBJ2-5, with D perhaps matching TRBD1 (5 bases). CDR3 length: 16 amino acids. CDR1 is MNHEY, CDR2 SMNVEV, per germline (reference sequence). CDR3 DNA sequence: TGCACCAGCAGTATAAGGACATCTAACAATGAGGAGACCCAGTACTTC. This gives the protein CTSSIRTSNNEETQYF.

The chain employs TRBV20-1 and TRBJ2-3, with 11 bases matching TRBD2. Germline CDR1 DFQATT, CDR2 SNEGSKA (reference sequence). J was trimmed by 5 bases and V by 6 bases; bases with no gene match: 4. The CDR3 contains 13 residues. The CDR3 coding sequence is TGCAGTGCACCGACTAGCGGGGTAGATACGCAGTATTTT. This gives the protein CSAPTSGVDTQYF.

This clonotype was detected only a few times. The chain joins TRBV6-2 or TRBV6-3 to TRBJ1-2; D is unresolved. CDR1 is MNHEY, CDR2 SVGEGT, per germline. The CDR3 contains 13 residues. Trimming stripped 8 bases from V and 3 bases from J, with 13 bases between. CDR3 sequence (DNA): TGTGCCAGCGGTAACAGCCTAGACTATGGCTACACCTTC. As protein: CASGNSLDYGYTF.

The chain uses TRBV7-9 and TRBJ2-5, with D maybe TRBD2 (5 bases). CDR3 length equals 12 residues. Trimming took 2 bases from V and 5 from J, leaving 6 bases between them. Germline V gene lookup returns CDR1 SEHNR and CDR2 FQNEAQ (reference sequence). In DNA, the CDR3 is TGTGCCAGCAGCTTAAGGGAGGAGACCCAGTACTTC. Its protein is CASSLREETQYF.

The table lists this clonotype with a few counts. This chain uses TRBV18 with TRBJ2-3; D ambiguous. Germline assignment: CDR1 KGHSH and CDR2 LQKENI. The CDR3 is 16 residues long. The V end was cut by 2 bases, the J end by 4 bases, with 16 bases between. The CDR3 spells CASSPLPKLGADTQYF. In nucleotides, the CDR3 is TGTGCCAGCTCACCATTGCCGAAACTCGGCGCAGATACGCAGTATTTT.

The table lists this clonotype with many counts. The gene calls are TRBV5-4 and TRBJ1-1; possible D gene TRBD1, 5 bases. The CDR3 sequence is 15 residues long. V was trimmed by 6 bases and J by 3 bases, leaving 18 bases between them. Germline V lookup: CDR1 SGHNT, CDR2 YYREEE (reference sequence). CDR3 DNA: TGTGCCAGCAACCTACTGGGCAGGGTAGACACTGAAGCTTTCTTT. Amino acid sequence: CASNLLGRVDTEAFF. Together with reference TRBV5-4 and TRBJ1-1, the CDR3 gives the full variable domain: ETGVTQSPTHLIKTRGQQVTLRCSSQSGHNTVSWYQQALGQGPQFIFQYYREEENGRGNFPPRFSGLQFPNYSSELNVNALELDDSALYLCASNLLGRVDTEAFFGQGTRLTVV.

The V call is TRBV7-3, the J call TRBJ2-3, with 9 bases lining up with TRBD1. The germline CDR1 and CDR2 sequences are SGHTA and FQGTGA. This CDR3 spans 15 amino acids. The V gene end was trimmed by 2 bases and the J gene end by 4 bases; junction bases not matched to a gene: 4. The CDR3 loop reads CASSLSGQGPDTQYF. CDR3 in DNA: TGTGCCAGCAGCTTATCGGGACAGGGACCAGATACGCAGTATTTT.

This clonotype was observed a handful of times. The gene calls are TRBV27 and TRBJ2-7; no clear D gene. Germline V gene data show CDR1 as MNHEY and CDR2 as SMNVEV (reference sequence). V was shortened by 5 bases and J by 0 bases, with 2 bases between the two germline ends. CDR3 length: 11 amino acids. The CDR3: CASSGSYEQYV. In DNA, the CDR3 is TGTGCCAGCAGTGGCTCCTACGAGCAGTACGTC.

This chain joins TRBV7-8 and TRBJ2-5; possibly TRBD2 for D (6 bases). Germline values: CDR1 SGHVS, CDR2 FQNEAQ. V was shortened by 1 base and J by 1 base, with 13 bases between the two germline ends. The CDR3 runs 16 residues. The CDR3 sequence is CASSLVRGGIQETQYF. CDR3 DNA sequence: TGTGCCAGCAGCTTAGTCCGGGGAGGAATCCAAGAGACCCAGTACTTC.

This clonotype was counted many times. This chain uses TRBV7-2 with TRBJ2-6; D is unresolved. The CDR3 runs 15 residues. The germline gives CDR1 SGHTA, CDR2 FQGNSA. V shed 6 bases and J shed 0 bases, with 9 bases lying between them. CDR3 in amino acids: CASSYPTSGANVLTF. CDR3 DNA: TGTGCCAGCAGTTACCCAACCTCTGGGGCCAACGTCCTGACTTTC.

J is TRBJ1-3 and V is TRBV5-1, with D perhaps TRBD1 (5 bases). Germline V gives CDR1 SGHRS, CDR2 YFSETQ. The V end lost 4 bases, the J end lost 4 bases, and 12 bases lay between the germline ends. The CDR3 consists of 14 residues. CDR3 protein: CASSRDFVGNTIYF. In DNA, the CDR3 is TGCGCCAGCAGCAGGGACTTCGTCGGAAACACCATATATTTT.

The chain couples TRBV7-2 to TRBJ2-1; TRBD1 or TRBD2 may be the D gene (5 bases each). There are 14 residues in the CDR3. Germline CDR1 SGHTA, CDR2 FQGNSA. The V end was cut by 5 bases, the J end by 6 bases, with 14 bases between. The CDR3 sequence: CASSRPPGTNEQFF. In nucleotides, the CDR3 is TGTGCCAGCAGCCGACCCCCCGGGACCAATGAGCAGTTCTTC.

The CDR3, as DNA: TGTGCCAGCAGCTTGGGAGTGGGGACCTCTGGGGCCAACGTCCTGACTTTC. Encoded protein: CASSLGVGTSGANVLTF. The chain recombines TRBV7-9 with TRBJ2-6; D assignment may be TRBD1 or TRBD2 (5 bases each). This CDR3 spans 17 amino acids. Trimming removed 3 bases at V and 0 bases at J, with 12 bases between. Germline V CDR1 and CDR2: SEHNR, FQNEAQ (reference sequence).